The clone carrying this T cell receptor beta chain was found a few times. Antigen: not known. One entry per CDR3 protein, called by TCRdb with MiXCR from the RT-PCR reads. This sample has approximately 520,000 distinct CDR3 sequences, with 16% found just once. The sample belongs to a study of response to subunit inactivated influenza vaccine. Germline CDR1 reads MDHEN; CDR2 reads SYDVKM. The CDR3 consists of 15 residues. V was trimmed by 3 bases and J by 0 bases, leaving 9 bases between them. Study observations and caveats: Authors proposed each seasonal influenza vaccination draws in few new T cells.

The TCR was taken from a man aged 50 to 75 who received an inactivated influenza vaccine. Here the sequenced sample was CD4+ T cells sorted from PBMCs, taken approximately 25 months after vaccination. The V gene is TRBV28, the J gene TRBJ1-3; D unclear. The CDR3 DNA is TGTGCCAGCAGTTTTAAGGGCGTCTCTGGAAACACCATATATTTT. It translates to CASSFKGVSGNTIYF.